These 13 T cell receptor beta chains share one sample of origin, sequenced in a study of blood T cells in healthy people across ages. A second PCR, run for roughly 7 to 11 cycles, used a sample-barcoded 5' primer plus a J-beta primer mix. TCRdb re-called the 5' RACE reads through MiXCR, storing one row per CDR3 protein. The table records just under 750,000 distinct CDR3 sequences, roughly 20% of them present only once. Material for sequencing was blood. Every receptor here comes from a man aged 65 to 85 in good health.

This clonotype was detected ten times or more. The V and J genes are TRBV7-2 and TRBJ1-4, with 7 bases fitting TRBD1. Germline V gene lookup returns CDR1 SGHTA and CDR2 FQGNSA. The CDR3 has 15 residues. V shed 5 bases, J shed 4 bases, and the junction held 7 bases outside the gene matches. The CDR3, as DNA: TGTGCCAGCAGCCCCGACAGGGCCCTTAATGAAAAACTGTTTTTT. It yields the protein CASSPDRALNEKLFF.

Many counts were recorded for this clonotype. This sequence joins TRBV5-1 and TRBJ1-1; 8 bases align to TRBD1. Per germline, CDR1 SGHRS and CDR2 YFSETQ. CDR3 length: 15 amino acids. Germline trimming cut 4 bases from V and 3 bases from J; bases unmatched to any gene: 8. The CDR3 loop reads CASSPRTGRDTEAFF. DNA of the CDR3: TGCGCCAGCAGCCCTCGGACAGGGCGGGACACTGAAGCTTTCTTT.

This clonotype was detected a few times. The V call is TRBV14, the J call TRBJ1-6, with 10 bases matching TRBD1. The V and J ends lost 4 bases and 4 bases, in that order; junction bases with no gene match: 7. CDR3 length: 17 residues. Germline V gives CDR1 SGHDN, CDR2 FVKESK. In nucleotides, the CDR3 is TGTGCCAGCAGCCCGATAGGACAGGGGGATTATAATTCACCCCTCCACTTT. Its protein is CASSPIGQGDYNSPLHF.

This clonotype was counted once. V and J are TRBV7-2 and TRBJ2-1; 9 bases are shared with TRBD1. The CDR3 contains 17 residues. Trimming at V came to 5 bases and at J to 3 bases, leaving 11 bases not matched to a gene. Germline CDR1 SGHTA, CDR2 FQGNSA. Here the CDR3 DNA reads TGTGCCAGCAGCACAGACAGGGGGGGGGCATTCTACAATGAGCAGTTCTTC. This translates into CASSTDRGGAFYNEQFF. The entire variable domain, with the rest obtained from reference TRBV7-2 and TRBJ2-1, is as follows: GAGVSQSPSNKVTEKGKDVELRCDPISGHTALYWYRQSLGQGLEFLIYFQGNSAPDKSGLPSDRFSAERTGGSVSTLTIQRTQQEDSAVYLCASSTDRGGAFYNEQFFGPGTRLTVL.

The gene calls are TRBV29-1 and TRBJ2-2; no clear D. V was clipped by 6 bases and J by 1 base, with 15 bases between them. CDR1 is SQVTM and CDR2 is ANQGSEA in the germline V gene. This CDR3 region has 15 residues. This CDR3 is CSVVRWSGNTGELFF. CDR3 DNA sequence: TGCAGCGTGGTTCGGTGGTCCGGGAACACCGGGGAGCTGTTTTTT.

This clonotype was counted at least ten times. The chain joins TRBV7-9 to TRBJ1-4; D is possibly TRBD1 (5 bases). The CDR3 totals 15 residues. V gave up 7 bases and J gave up 4 bases, with 16 bases separating them. The germline CDR1 and CDR2 sequences are SEHNR and FQNEAQ (reference sequence). CDR3 DNA: TGTGCCAGCACCCTCGGGGCAGGGAGTAATGAAAAACTGTTTTTT. Translation: CASTLGAGSNEKLFF. The variable domain in full, completed from reference TRBV7-9 and TRBJ1-4, reads DTGVSQNPRHKITKRGQNVTFRCDPISEHNRLYWYRQTLGQGPEFLTYFQNEAQLEKSRLLSDRFSAERPKGSFSTLEIQRTEQGDSAMYLCASTLGAGSNEKLFFGSGTQLSVL.

This sequence joins TRBV12-3 or TRBV12-4 and TRBJ2-3, with D hard to call. V lost 1 base, J lost 7 bases, and 9 bases lay in between. The CDR3 consists of 13 residues. The CDR3 here is CASSLDSRYTQYF. The CDR3 DNA is TGTGCCAGCAGTTTAGACTCTCGTTATACGCAGTATTTT.

The chain uses TRBV5-1 and TRBJ1-1; D is unclear. In germline, CDR1 is SGHRS, CDR2 YFSETQ. Trimming shortened V by 3 bases and J by 1 base, and 10 bases separated the two germline ends. The CDR3 has 14 residues. CDR3 in DNA: TGCGCCAGCAGCTCCCAGCCGCAGAACACTGAAGCTTTCTTT. This codes for CASSSQPQNTEAFF.

Turning to this clonotype: Sequence at one end of the junction differs from germline and may be a read error. The V gene is TRBV14, the J gene TRBJ1-1; weak D call: TRBD1 (6 bases). From germline, CDR1 is SGHDN and CDR2 FVKESK. The CDR3 sequence is 17 residues long. The CDR3 DNA reads as TGTGCCAGCAGCCAAATCCAGGGGAACTACTTGGACACTGGAGCTTTCTTT. Translating gives CASSQIQGNYLDTGAFF.

The J gene is TRBJ2-5, the V gene TRBV24-1, with D possibly matching TRBD1 (7 bases). The end of the DNA fits TRBJ2-1 better, so the J call may be wrong. This CDR3 is built from 16 residues. Germline V lookup: CDR1 KGHDR, CDR2 SFDVKD. The CDR3 sequence is CATSELRGTAGGEQFF. For the CDR3, the DNA is TGTGCCACCAGTGAGCTCCGCGGGACAGCTGGTGGCGAGCAGTTCTTC.

V usage is TRBV7-2 and J usage is TRBJ2-1; 9 bases map to TRBD2. CDR3 length equals 15 residues. Per the germline V gene, CDR1 is SGHTA and CDR2 is FQGNSA. Losses at the gene ends were 3 bases for V and 4 bases for J; bases not matched to a gene: 4. Here the CDR3 DNA reads TGTGCCAGCAGCTTCCTAGCGGGACAATACAATGAGCAGTTCTTC. This codes for CASSFLAGQYNEQFF.

This clonotype has only a few counts. J is TRBJ2-5 and V is TRBV12-3 or TRBV12-4; 13 bases are shared with TRBD2. CDR3 length: 16 residues. After removal of 4 bases from V and 4 bases from J, the junction contained 6 bases not matched to a gene. The CDR3 loop reads CASSSPGLAGAETQYF. CDR3 bases: TGTGCCAGCAGTTCTCCCGGACTAGCGGGGGCAGAGACCCAGTACTTC.

A note on this clonotype: One base away lies a much larger clone, so this may be a sequencing read error. This rearrangement joins TRBV6-6 to TRBJ2-3; D call uncertain. The CDR3 sequence is 11 residues long. With 7 bases removed from V and 2 bases from J, the gap between germline ends came to 4 bases. Per germline, CDR1 MNHNY and CDR2 SVGAGI (reference sequence). The CDR3 sequence: CASMDTDTQYF. The CDR3 coding sequence is TGTGCCAGCATGGACACAGATACGCAGTATTTT.